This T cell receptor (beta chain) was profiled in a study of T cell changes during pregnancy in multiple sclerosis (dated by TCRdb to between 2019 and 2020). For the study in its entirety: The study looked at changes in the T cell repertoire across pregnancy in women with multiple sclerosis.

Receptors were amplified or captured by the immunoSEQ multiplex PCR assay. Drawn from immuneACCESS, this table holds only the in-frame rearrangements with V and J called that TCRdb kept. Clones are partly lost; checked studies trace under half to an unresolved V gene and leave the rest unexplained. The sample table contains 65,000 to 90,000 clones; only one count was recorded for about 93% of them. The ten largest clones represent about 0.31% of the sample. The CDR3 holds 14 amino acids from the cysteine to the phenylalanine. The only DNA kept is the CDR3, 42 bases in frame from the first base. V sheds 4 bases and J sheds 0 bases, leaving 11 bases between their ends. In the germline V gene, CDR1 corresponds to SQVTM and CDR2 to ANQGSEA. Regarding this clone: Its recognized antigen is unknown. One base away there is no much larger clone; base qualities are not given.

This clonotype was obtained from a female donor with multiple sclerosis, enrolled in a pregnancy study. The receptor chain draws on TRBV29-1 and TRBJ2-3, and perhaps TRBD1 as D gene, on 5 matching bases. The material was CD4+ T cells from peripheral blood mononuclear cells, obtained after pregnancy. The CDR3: CSVADTASTDTQYF. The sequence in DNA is TGCAGCGTTGCGGACACTGCTAGCACAGATACGCAGTATTTT.